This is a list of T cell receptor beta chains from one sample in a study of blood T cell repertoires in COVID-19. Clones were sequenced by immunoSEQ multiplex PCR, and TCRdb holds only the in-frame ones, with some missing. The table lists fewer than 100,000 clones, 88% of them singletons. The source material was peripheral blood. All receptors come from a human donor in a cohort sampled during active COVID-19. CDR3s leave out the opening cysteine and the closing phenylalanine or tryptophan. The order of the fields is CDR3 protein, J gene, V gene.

ASRGSGNNEKLF TRBJ1-4 TRBV19
ASSLRPLAGKGELF TRBJ2-2 TRBV7-3
ASSLTGVSYEQY TRBJ2-7 TRBV6-6
ASRRDSTYNSPLH TRBJ1-6 TRBV27
ASSIEVDNEQY TRBJ2-7 TRBV19
ASSRQGFTGELF TRBJ2-2 TRBV6-5
ASSPRISSGRSGELF TRBJ2-2 TRBV3-1/TRBV3-2
ASSPGLDNEQF TRBJ2-1 TRBV6-5
ASSQGSTLAGFYNGQF TRBJ2-1 TRBV3-1/TRBV3-2
ASSSNGLGEKLF TRBJ1-4 TRBV5-4
ASSHDTTSGTANTEAF TRBJ1-1 TRBV23-1
ASSFRLAGGYEQY TRBJ2-7 TRBV5-6
ATSGTGSYEQY TRBJ2-7 TRBV28
ATSEPREGTQY TRBJ2-5 TRBV24-1
ASTPLADQTDTQY TRBJ2-3 TRBV5-1